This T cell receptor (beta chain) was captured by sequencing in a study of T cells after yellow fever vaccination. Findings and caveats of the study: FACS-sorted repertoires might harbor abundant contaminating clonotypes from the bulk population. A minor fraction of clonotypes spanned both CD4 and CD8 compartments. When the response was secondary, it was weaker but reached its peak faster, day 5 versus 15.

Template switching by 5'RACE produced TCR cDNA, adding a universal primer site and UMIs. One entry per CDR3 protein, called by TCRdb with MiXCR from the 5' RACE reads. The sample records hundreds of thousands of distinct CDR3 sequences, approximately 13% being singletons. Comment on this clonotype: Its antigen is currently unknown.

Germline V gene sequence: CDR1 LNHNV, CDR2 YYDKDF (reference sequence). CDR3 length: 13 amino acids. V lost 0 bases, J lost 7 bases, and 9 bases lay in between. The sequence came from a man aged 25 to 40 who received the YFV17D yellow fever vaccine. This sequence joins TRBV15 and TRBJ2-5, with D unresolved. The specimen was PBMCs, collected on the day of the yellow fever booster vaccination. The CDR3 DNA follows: TGTGCCACCAGCAGAGACACCGAGAGGACCCAGTACTTC. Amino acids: CATSRDTERTQYF. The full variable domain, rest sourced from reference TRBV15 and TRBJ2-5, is DAMVIQNPRYQVTQFGKPVTLSCSQTLNHNVMYWYQQKSSQAPKLLFHYYDKDFNNEADTPDNFQSRRPNTSFCFLDIRSPGLGDTAMYLCATSRDTERTQYFGPGTRLLVL.